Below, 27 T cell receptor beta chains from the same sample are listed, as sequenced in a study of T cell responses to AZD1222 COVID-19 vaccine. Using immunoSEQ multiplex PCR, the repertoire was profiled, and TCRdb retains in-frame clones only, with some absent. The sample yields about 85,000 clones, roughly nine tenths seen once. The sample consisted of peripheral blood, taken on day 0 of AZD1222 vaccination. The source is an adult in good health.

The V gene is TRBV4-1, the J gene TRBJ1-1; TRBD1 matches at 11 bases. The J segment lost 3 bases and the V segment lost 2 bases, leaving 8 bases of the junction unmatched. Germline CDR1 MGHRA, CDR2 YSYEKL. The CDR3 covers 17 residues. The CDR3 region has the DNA TGCGCCAGCAGCCAACTGGGACAGGGGGTCATGGACACTGAAGCTTTCTTT. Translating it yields CASSQLGQGVMDTEAFF.

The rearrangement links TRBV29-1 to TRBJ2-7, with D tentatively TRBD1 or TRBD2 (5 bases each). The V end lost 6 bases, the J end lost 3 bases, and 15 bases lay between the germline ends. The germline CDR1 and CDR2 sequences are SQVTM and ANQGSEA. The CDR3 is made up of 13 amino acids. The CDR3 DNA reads TGCAGCGTCGGGAATACACAGGACTACGAGCAGTACTTC. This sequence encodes CSVGNTQDYEQYF.

CDR3 amino acids: CASSRTDYQPQHF. CDR3 coding DNA: TGTGCCAGCAGCCGGACTGATTATCAGCCCCAGCATTTT. V is TRBV12-3 or TRBV12-4 and J is TRBJ1-5; unclear D gene. V lost 6 bases to trimming and J lost 5 bases, with 11 bases between them. The CDR3 has 13 residues.

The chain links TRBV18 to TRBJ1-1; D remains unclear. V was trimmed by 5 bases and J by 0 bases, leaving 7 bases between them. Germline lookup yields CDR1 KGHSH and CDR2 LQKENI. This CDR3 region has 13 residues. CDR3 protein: CASSIGMNTEAFF. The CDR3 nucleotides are TGTGCCAGCTCAATAGGGATGAACACTGAAGCTTTCTTT.

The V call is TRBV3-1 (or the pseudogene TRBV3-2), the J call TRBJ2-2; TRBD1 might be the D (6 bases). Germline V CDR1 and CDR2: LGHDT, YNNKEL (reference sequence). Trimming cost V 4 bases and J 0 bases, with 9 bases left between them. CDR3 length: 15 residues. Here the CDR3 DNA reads TGTGCCAGCAGCCTGGGACATGCGAACACCGGGGAGCTGTTTTTT. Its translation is CASSLGHANTGELFF.

The DNA for the CDR3 is TGTGCCAGTAGTAATAGACAGGGCGCGAATGAAAAACTGTTTTTT. Encoded protein: CASSNRQGANEKLFF. The chain employs TRBV19 and TRBJ1-4; 7 nucleotides match TRBD1. The CDR3 has 15 amino acids. Trimming took 4 bases from V and 5 from J; bases not matched to a gene: 7. Germline assignment: CDR1 LNHDA and CDR2 SQIVND (reference sequence).

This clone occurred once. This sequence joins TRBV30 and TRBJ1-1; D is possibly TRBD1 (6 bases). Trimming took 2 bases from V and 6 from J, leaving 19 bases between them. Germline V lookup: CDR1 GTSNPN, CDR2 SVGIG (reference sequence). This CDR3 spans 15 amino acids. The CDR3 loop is CAWSPLDRSRAEAFF. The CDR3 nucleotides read TGTGCCTGGAGTCCTCTCGACAGGTCACGGGCTGAAGCTTTCTTT.

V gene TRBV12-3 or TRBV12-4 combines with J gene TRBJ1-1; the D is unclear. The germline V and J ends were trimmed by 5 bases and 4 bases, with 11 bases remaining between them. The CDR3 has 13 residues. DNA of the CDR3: TGTGCCAGCAGTACATTCTGGGGCACTGAAGCTTTCTTT. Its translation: CASSTFWGTEAFF.

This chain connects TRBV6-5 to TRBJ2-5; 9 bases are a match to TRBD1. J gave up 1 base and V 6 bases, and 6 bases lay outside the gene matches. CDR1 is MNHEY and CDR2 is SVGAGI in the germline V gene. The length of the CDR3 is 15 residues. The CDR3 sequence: CASRRTGAVQETQYF. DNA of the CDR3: TGTGCCAGCAGGAGGACAGGGGCTGTCCAAGAGACCCAGTACTTC.

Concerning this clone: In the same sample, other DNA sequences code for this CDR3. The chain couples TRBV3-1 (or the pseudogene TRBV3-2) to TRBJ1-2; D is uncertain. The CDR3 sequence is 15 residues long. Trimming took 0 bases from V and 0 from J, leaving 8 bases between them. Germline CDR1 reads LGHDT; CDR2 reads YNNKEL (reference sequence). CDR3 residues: CASSQEWRSNYGYTF. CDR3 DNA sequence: TGTGCCAGCAGCCAAGAATGGAGATCTAACTATGGCTACACCTTC.

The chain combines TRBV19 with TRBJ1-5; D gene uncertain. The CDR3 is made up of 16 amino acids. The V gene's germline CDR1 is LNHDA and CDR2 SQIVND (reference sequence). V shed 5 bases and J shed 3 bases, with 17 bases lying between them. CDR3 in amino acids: CASSVTEWGTNQPQHF. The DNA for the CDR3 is TGTGCCAGTAGTGTGACGGAGTGGGGTACCAATCAGCCCCAGCATTTT. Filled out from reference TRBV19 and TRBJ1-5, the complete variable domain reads DGGITQSPKYLFRKEGQNVTLSCEQNLNHDAMYWYRQDPGQGLRLIYYSQIVNDFQKGDIAEGYSVSREKKESFPLTVTSAQKNPTAFYLCASSVTEWGTNQPQHFGDGTRLSIL.

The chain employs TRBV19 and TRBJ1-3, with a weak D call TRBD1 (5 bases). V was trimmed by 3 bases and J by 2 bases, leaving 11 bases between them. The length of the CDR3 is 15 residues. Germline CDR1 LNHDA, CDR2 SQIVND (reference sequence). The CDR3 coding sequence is TGTGCCAGTAGTATTCAGGGAGGACCTGGAAACACCATATATTTT. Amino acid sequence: CASSIQGGPGNTIYF.

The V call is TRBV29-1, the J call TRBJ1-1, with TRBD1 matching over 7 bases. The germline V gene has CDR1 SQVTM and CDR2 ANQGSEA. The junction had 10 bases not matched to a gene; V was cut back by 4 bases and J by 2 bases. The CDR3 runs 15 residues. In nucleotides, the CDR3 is TGCAGCGTTGCCGAATGGGGAGGGGGCAACACTGAAGCTTTCTTT. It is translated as CSVAEWGGGNTEAFF.

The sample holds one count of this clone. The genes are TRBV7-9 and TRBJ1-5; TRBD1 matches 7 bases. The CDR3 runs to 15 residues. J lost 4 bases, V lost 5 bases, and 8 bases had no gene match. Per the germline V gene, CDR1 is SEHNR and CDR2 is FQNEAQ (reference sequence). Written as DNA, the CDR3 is TGTGCCAGCAGCCCTCCCTCAGGGGGTAATCAGCCCCAGCATTTT. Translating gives CASSPPSGGNQPQHF.

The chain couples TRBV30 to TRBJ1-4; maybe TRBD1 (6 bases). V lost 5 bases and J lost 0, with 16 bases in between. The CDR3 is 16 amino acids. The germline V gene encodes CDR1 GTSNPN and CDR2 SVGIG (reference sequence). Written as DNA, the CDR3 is TGTGCCTGGGCCCAGGGGTATTCATCAACTAATGAAAAACTGTTTTTT. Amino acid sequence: CAWAQGYSSTNEKLFF. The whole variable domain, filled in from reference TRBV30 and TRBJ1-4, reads SQTIHQWPATLVQPVGSPLSLECTVEGTSNPNLYWYRQAAGRGLQLLFYSVGIGQISSEVPQNLSASRPQDRQFILSSKKLLLSDSGFYLCAWAQGYSSTNEKLFFGSGTQLSVL.

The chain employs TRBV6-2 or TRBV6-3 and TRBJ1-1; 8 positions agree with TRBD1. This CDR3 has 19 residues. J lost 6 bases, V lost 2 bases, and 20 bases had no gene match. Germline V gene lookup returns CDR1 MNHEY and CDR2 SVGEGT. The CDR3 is CASSYPTGGAGLWSAEAFF. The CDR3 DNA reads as TGTGCCAGCAGTTACCCTACAGGGGGTGCGGGTCTGTGGAGCGCTGAAGCTTTCTTT.

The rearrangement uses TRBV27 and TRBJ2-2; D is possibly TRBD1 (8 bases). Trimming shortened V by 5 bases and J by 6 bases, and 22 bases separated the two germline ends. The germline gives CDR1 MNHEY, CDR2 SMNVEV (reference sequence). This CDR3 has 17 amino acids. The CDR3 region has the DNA TGTGCCAGCAGTCCCTCGGGACGGACAGGGAGGGCCGGGGAGCTGTTTTTT. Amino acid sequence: CASSPSGRTGRAGELFF.

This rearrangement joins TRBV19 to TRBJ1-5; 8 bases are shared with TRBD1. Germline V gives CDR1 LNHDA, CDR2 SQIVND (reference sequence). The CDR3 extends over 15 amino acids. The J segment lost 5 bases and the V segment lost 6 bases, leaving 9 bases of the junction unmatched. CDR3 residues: CASSLGGQEYQPQHF. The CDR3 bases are TGTGCCAGTAGCCTAGGGGGACAGGAGTATCAGCCCCAGCATTTT.

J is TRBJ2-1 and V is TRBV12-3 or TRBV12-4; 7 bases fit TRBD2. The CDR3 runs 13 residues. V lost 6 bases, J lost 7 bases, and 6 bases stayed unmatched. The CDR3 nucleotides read TGTGCCAGCAGACATACTAGCGTAAATGAGCAGTTCTTC. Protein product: CASRHTSVNEQFF.

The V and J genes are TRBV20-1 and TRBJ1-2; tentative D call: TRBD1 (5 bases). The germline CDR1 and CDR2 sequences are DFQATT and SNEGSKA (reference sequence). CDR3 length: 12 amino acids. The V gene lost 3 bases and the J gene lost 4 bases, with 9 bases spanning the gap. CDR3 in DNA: TGCAGTGCTAGTAGGGGCAGCTATGGCTACACCTTC. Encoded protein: CSASRGSYGYTF.

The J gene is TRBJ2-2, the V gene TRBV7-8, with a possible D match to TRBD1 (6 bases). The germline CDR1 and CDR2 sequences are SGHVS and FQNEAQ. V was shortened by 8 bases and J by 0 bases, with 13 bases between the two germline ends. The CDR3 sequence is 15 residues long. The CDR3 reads CASRRTAANTGELFF. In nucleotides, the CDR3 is TGTGCCAGCCGTAGGACAGCGGCGAACACCGGGGAGCTGTTTTTT.

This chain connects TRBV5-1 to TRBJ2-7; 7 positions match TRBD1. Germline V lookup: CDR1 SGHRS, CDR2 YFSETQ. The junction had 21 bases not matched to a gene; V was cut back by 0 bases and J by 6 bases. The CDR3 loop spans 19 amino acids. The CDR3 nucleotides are TGCGCCAGCAGCTTGGACCCCGGGACAGTTGAAAGTTTTGGAGGCGAGCAGTACTTC. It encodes CASSLDPGTVESFGGEQYF.

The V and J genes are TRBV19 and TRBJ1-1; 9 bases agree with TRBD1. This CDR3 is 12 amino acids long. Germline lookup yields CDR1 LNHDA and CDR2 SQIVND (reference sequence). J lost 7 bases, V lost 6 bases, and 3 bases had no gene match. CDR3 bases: TGTGCCAGTAGCCTGACAGGGGGTGAAGCTTTCTTT. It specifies CASSLTGGEAFF.

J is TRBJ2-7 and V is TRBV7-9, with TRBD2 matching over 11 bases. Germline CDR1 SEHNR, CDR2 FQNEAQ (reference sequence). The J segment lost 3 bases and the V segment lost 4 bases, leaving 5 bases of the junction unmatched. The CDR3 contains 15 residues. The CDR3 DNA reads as TGTGCCAGCAGCTCTCATAGCGGGAGGGACTACGAGCAGTACTTC. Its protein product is CASSSHSGRDYEQYF. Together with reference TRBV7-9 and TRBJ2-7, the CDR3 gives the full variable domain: DTGVSQNPRHKITKRGQNVTFRCDPISEHNRLYWYRQTLGQGPEFLTYFQNEAQLEKSRLLSDRFSAERPKGSFSTLEIQRTEQGDSAMYLCASSSHSGRDYEQYFGPGTRLTVT.

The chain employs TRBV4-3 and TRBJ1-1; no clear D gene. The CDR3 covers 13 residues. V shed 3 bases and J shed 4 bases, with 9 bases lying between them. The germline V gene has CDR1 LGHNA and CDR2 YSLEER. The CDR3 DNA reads TGCGCCAGCAGCCAGAACACGGTCACTGAAGCTTTCTTT. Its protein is CASSQNTVTEAFF.

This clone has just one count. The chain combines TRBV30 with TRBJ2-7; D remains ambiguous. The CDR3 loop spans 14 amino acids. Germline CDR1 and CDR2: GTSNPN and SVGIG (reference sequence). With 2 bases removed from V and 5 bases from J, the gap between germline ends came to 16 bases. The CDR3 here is CAWSPSLGIDEQYF. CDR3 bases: TGTGCCTGGAGTCCATCATTAGGGATCGACGAGCAGTACTTC.

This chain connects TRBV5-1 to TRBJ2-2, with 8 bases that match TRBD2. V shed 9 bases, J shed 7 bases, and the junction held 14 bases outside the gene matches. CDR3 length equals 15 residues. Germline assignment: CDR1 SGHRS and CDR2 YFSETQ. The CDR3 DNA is TGCGCCACTCCCCGAGGCGGGGGGCTGGGCGGGGAGCTGTTTTTT. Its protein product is CATPRGGGLGGELFF.